This T cell receptor (beta chain) was sequenced for a study of blood T cell repertoires in COVID-19. V lost 4 bases and J lost 8, with 11 bases in between. In germline, CDR1 is SGHNT, CDR2 YENEEA. CDR3 size: 12 residues. Enrollment of patients from Seattle took place during active infection, with longitudinal follow-up. The assay was immunoSEQ multiplex PCR, and TCRdb's table has in-frame clones only and misses some. The sample holds about 160,000 clones; around 82% are singletons and the top ten take 6.9%. Sequences were obtained from peripheral blood. V usage is TRBV11-3 and J usage is TRBJ1-1; tentative D call: TRBD1 (5 bases). This TCR was recovered from an elderly man with COVID-19, enrolled during active disease. The chain's CDR3 is CASSSGGSEAFF. In DNA form, the CDR3 reads TGTGCCAGCAGCTCTGGGGGGTCAGAAGCTTTCTTT.